This T cell receptor beta chain was retrieved from a study of T cells expressing NK-cell markers. Study background: The TCR beta repertoires originated in sorted CD3+CD56+NKG2C+, CD3+CD56+NKG2C- and CD3+CD56-NKG2C+ T cells. Overall study results and limits: One observes that, in several donors, these clonotypes were also the leading ones within the CD3+CD56-NKG2C+ fraction. Dominant NKG2C+ clonotype frequencies of roughly 1.0-7.0% of CD8+ T cells were measured in over five donors.

5'RACE template switching built TCR beta cDNA with unique molecular identifiers. With the 5' RACE reads reprocessed, TCRdb shows one record per CDR3 protein and no DNA. Its clone listing holds tens of thousands of distinct CDR3 sequences. Points on this clonotype: Its antigen is currently unknown.

Input material: blood T cells: a sorted CD56 or NKG2C T cell subset, CD4+ or CD8+ T cells, or bulk PBMC T cells (not recorded which). This TCR was sampled from a woman aged 18-70 years in good health.

The CDR3: CASKVTQGRGNSPLHF. The genes are TRBV27 and TRBJ1-6; TCRdb designates TRBD1, a call that cannot be tested without DNA. Germline V gene lookup returns CDR1 MNHEY and CDR2 SMNVEV (reference sequence). CDR3 length: 16 residues.